This T cell receptor (beta chain) was observed in a study of blood T cells in healthy people across ages. This clonotype was recorded at least ten times. Its antigen remains unknown. Study-wide results and caveats: Aged donors had fewer naive CD4+ cells and lower diversity than long-lived donors.

A second about 6 to 12 cycle PCR used barcoded and J-beta primers. TCRdb reprocessed the 5' RACE reads with MiXCR, giving one entry per CDR3 protein. Altogether some 930,000 distinct CDR3 sequences are present, just under 30% being singletons, with the ten largest covering roughly a tenth. These data were also filed under a second study, of T cells of mothers and their children.

Sequences were obtained from blood. The receptor's source is a woman aged 40 to 55 in good health.

CDR3 sequence: CASSRAGNTDTQYF. The CDR3 nucleotides are TGTGCCAGCTCCCGAGCGGGGAACACAGATACGCAGTATTTT. J is TRBJ2-3 and V is TRBV18; 7 bases agree with TRBD2. Germline assignment: CDR1 KGHSH and CDR2 LQKENI. V was clipped by 6 bases and J by 2 bases; unmatched bases: 5. This CDR3 has 14 amino acids.